Below, one TCR beta chain is given with its context. This sample was included in a study of T cells in Graves' hyperthyroidism and ophthalmopathy. Amplified TCR beta CDR3 regions derived from RNA transcripts. The study used the HTBI primer set for a first-round RT-PCR of the TCR CDR3. Each CDR3 protein gets one entry after TCRdb re-called the multiplex PCR reads with MiXCR. This table holds about 570,000 distinct CDR3 sequences, roughly 50% found once. The receptor's source is an adult woman with Graves' disease, either hyperthyroidism or ophthalmopathy (not recorded which). Input material: peripheral blood or thyroid tissue (not recorded which).

The CDR3 spells CASSGRSSGQETQYF. CDR3 DNA: TGTGCCAGTAGTGGAAGGTCGAGCGGGCAAGAGACCCAGTACTTC. The chain carries TRBV19 and TRBJ2-5, with D maybe TRBD2 (6 bases). Trimming pared 5 bases from V and 2 bases from J, leaving 15 bases between. Germline V lookup: CDR1 LNHDA, CDR2 SQIVND (reference sequence). The CDR3 is 15 amino acids.